This entry features one T cell receptor beta chain sequence. What it binds is unknown. This sample was taken from a study of cytomegalovirus exposure and HLA in healthy donors. Study findings and constraints: A list of approximately 160 TCR beta chains associated with cytomegalovirus was given. The presence/absence work took it that sequencing depth was about the same across donors. Per published accounts, TCR beta sequences correctly predicted the HLA-A and HLA-B alleles of most subjects. A later analysis linked a missense DCLRE1C variant to TCR beta V- and J-gene trimming.

Amplification used 60 Vbeta primers and 13 Jbeta primers. Sequenced by immunoSEQ multiplex PCR; TCRdb stores in-frame clones only, minus some. The sample is made up of around 120,000 clones, and the top ten hold 0.59% of it. This CDR3 has 13 amino acids. From germline, CDR1 is SGHVS and CDR2 FNYEAQ. Trimming removed 4 bases at V and 7 bases at J, with 11 bases between. This chain links TRBV7-6 with TRBJ2-1; D gene uncertain. This TCR derives from a man aged 45-65 years in good health and CMV-seronegative. What was sequenced was PBMCs. CDR3 protein: CASSYEEWNEQFF. CDR3 DNA: TGTGCCAGCAGCTACGAGGAGTGGAATGAGCAGTTCTTC.